This T cell receptor (beta chain) stems from a study of CD8+CD57+ T cells in acquired aplastic anemia. Study results and caveats: The number of CD8+ CDR3 sequences shared by patients and controls was roughly 31.

Genomic DNA templated the TCR beta VDJ and CDR3 profiling. TCRdb reanalysed the reads using MiXCR and keeps one entry per CDR3 protein. The sample holds fewer than 100,000 distinct CDR3 sequences; 40% to 55% are singletons and the top ten take approximately 70%. Concerning this clonotype itself: Antigen: not known.

The CDR3 length is 14 residues. In germline, CDR1 is LNHDA, CDR2 SQIVND (reference sequence). With 9 bases clipped from V and 0 bases from J, the junction kept 8 bases outside the gene matches. The sample taken for sequencing was sorted CD4+, CD8+, or CD8+CD57+ T cells (not recorded which) from PBMCs. The chain joins TRBV19 to TRBJ2-7, with TRBD1 identical over 7 bases. The source is a human donor in good health, serving as a control. The CDR3 region is CASRSGTVSYEQYF. Here the CDR3 DNA reads TGTGCCAGCCGCTCCGGGACAGTCTCCTACGAGCAGTACTTC.